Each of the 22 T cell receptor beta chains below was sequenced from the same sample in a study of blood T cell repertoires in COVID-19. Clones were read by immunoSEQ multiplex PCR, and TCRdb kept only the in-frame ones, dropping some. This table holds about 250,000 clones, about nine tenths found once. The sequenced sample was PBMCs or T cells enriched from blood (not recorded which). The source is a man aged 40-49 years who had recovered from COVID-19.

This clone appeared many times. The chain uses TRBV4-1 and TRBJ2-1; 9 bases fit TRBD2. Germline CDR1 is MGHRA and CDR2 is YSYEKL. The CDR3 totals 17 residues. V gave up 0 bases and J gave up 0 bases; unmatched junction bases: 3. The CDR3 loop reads CASSQDERGVSYNEQFF. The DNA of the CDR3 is TGCGCCAGCAGCCAAGATGAGCGGGGGGTCTCCTACAATGAGCAGTTCTTC.

The CDR3 DNA sequence: TGTGCCAGCTCATCGCCTGTCGGTGAGCAGTTCTTC. Amino acids: CASSSPVGEQFF. The chain uses TRBV18 and TRBJ2-1, with D uncertain. Germline V CDR1 and CDR2: KGHSH, LQKENI. The CDR3 has 12 amino acids. Trimming took off 5 bases at V and 9 bases at J, with 11 bases between the two ends. Based on the CDR3 plus reference TRBV18 and TRBJ2-1, the full variable domain is NAGVMQNPRHLVRRRGQEARLRCSPMKGHSHVYWYRQLPEEGLKFMVYLQKENIIDESGMPKERFSAEFPKEGPSILRIQQVVRGDSAAYFCASSSPVGEQFFGPGTRLTVL.

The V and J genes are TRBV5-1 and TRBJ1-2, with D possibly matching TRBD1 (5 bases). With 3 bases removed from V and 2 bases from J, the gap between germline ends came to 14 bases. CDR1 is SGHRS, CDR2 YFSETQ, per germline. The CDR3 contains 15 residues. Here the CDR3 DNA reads TGCGCCAGCAGCTCCTGGGGGGATTCCAACTATGGCTACACCTTC. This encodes CASSSWGDSNYGYTF.

The CDR3 loop is CAISWTGGIADTQYF. DNA of the CDR3: TGTGCCATCAGTTGGACAGGGGGCATCGCAGATACGCAGTATTTT. This chain links TRBV10-3 with TRBJ2-3, with 11 bases lining up with TRBD1. V shed 5 bases and J 4 bases; nucleotides not matched to a gene: 5. The CDR3 extends over 15 amino acids. Per the germline V gene, CDR1 is ENHRY and CDR2 is SYGVKD.

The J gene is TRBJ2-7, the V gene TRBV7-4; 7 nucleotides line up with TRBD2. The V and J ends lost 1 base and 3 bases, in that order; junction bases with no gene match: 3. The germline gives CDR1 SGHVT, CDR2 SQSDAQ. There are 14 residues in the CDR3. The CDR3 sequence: CASSLVWGGYEQYF. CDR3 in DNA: TGTGCCAGCAGCTTAGTTTGGGGGGGCTACGAGCAGTACTTC.

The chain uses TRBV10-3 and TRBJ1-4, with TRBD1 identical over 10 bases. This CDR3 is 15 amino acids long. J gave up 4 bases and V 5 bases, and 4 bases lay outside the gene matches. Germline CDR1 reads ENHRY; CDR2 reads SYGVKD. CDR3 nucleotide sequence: TGTGCCATCAGTCGAGACAGGGGGCGTAATGAAAAACTGTTTTTT. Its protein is CAISRDRGRNEKLFF.

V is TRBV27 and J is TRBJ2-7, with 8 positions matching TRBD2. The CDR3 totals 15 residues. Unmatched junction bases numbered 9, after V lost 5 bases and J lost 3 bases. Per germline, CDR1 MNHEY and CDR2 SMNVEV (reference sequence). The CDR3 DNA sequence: TGTGCCAGCAGTCTGACGGGAGGGCCCTTCTACGAGCAGTACTTC. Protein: CASSLTGGPFYEQYF.

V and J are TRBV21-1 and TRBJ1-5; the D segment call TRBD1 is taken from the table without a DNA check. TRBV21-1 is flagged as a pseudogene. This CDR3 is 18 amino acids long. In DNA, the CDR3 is TGTGCCAGTAAAAGGGACAGGCCTCACCCTCCTAGCAATCAGCCCCAGCATTTT. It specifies CASKRDRPHPPSNQPQHF.

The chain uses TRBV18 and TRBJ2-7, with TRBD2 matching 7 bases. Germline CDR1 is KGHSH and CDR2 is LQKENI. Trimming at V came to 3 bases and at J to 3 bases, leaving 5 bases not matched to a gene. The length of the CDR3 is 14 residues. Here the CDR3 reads CASSPDGEGYEQYF. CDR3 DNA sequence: TGTGCCAGCTCACCCGACGGGGAGGGCTACGAGCAGTACTTC. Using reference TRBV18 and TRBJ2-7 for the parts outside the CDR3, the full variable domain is NAGVMQNPRHLVRRRGQEARLRCSPMKGHSHVYWYRQLPEEGLKFMVYLQKENIIDESGMPKERFSAEFPKEGPSILRIQQVVRGDSAAYFCASSPDGEGYEQYFGPGTRLTVT.

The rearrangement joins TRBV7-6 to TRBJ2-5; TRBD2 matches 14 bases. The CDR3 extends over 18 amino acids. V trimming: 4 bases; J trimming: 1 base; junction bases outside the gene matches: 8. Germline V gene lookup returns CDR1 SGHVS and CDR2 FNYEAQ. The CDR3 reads CASSSTSGGVIFQETQYF. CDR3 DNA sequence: TGTGCCAGCAGCTCGACTAGCGGGGGGGTTATATTCCAAGAGACCCAGTACTTC.

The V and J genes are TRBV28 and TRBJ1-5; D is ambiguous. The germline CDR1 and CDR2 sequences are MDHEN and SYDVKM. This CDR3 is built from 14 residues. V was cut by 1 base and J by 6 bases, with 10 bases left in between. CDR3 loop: CASSLFQAPQPQHF. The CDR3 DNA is TGTGCCAGCAGTTTATTTCAGGCACCTCAGCCCCAGCATTTT.

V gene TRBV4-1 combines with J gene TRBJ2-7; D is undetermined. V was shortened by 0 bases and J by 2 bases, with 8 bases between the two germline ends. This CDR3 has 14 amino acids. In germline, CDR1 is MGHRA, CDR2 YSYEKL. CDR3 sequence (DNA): TGCGCCAGCAGCCAAGATCACAGTACCTACGAGCAGTACTTC. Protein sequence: CASSQDHSTYEQYF.

This chain's CDR3 is CAISENLREREFHEQFF. In nucleotides, the CDR3 is TGTGCCATCAGTGAGAACCTTCGGGAGCGGGAGTTCCATGAGCAGTTCTTC. This rearrangement joins TRBV10-3 to TRBJ2-1, with 8 positions matching TRBD2. From germline, CDR1 is ENHRY and CDR2 SYGVKD. The CDR3 runs 17 residues. V shed 2 bases, J shed 8 bases, and the junction held 14 bases outside the gene matches.

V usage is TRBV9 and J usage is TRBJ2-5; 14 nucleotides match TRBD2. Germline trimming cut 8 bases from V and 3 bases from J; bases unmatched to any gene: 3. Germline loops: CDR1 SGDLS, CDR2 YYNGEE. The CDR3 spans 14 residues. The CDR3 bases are TGTGCCAGTAGGGGACTAGCGGGAGAAGAGACCCAGTACTTC. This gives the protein CASRGLAGEETQYF.

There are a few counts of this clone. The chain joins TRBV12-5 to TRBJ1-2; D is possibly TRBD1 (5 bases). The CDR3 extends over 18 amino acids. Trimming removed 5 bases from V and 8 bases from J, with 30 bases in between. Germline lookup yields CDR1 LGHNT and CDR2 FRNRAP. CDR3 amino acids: CASGTRGTAPGAGGGYTF. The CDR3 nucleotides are TGTGCTAGTGGTACCCGCGGTACCGCTCCGGGCGCCGGGGGAGGCTACACCTTC. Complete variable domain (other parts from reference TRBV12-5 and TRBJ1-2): DARVTQTPRHKVTEMGQEVTMRCQPILGHNTVFWYRQTMMQGLELLAYFRNRAPLDDSGMPKDRFSAEMPDATLATLKIQPSEPRDSAVYFCASGTRGTAPGAGGGYTFGSGTRLTVV.

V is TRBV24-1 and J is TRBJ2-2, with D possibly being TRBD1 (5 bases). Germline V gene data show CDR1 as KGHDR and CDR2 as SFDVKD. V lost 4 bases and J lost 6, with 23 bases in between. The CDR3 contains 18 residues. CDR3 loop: CATSDRPSGAGNPGELFF. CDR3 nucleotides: TGTGCCACCAGTGACCGCCCGAGTGGGGCAGGGAATCCCGGGGAGCTGTTTTTT.

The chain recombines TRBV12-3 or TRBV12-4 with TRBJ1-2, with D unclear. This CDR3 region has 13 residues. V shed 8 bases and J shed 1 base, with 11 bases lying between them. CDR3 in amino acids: CASGRGFNYGYTF. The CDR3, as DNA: TGTGCCAGCGGCCGGGGATTTAACTATGGCTACACCTTC.

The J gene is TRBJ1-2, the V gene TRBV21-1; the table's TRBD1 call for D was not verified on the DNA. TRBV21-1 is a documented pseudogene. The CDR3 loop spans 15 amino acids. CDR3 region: CASSIPLTANYGYTF. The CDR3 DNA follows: TGTGCCAGCAGCATCCCCCTAACAGCTAACTATGGCTACACCTTC.

CDR3 in amino acids: CASSPRDSGAGGYTF. CDR3 nucleotides: TGTGCCAGCAGCCCGAGGGACAGCGGAGCTGGGGGCTACACCTTC. The V gene is TRBV11-2, the J gene TRBJ1-2, with 7 bases lining up with TRBD1. CDR1 is SGHAT and CDR2 is FQNNGV in the germline V gene. The junction had 14 bases not matched to a gene; V was cut back by 5 bases and J by 8 bases. The CDR3 covers 15 residues.

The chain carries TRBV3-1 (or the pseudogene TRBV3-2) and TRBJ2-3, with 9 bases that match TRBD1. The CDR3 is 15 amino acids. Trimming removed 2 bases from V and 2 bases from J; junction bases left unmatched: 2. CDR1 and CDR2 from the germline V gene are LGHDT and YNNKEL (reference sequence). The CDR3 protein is CASSQRTGVTDTQYF. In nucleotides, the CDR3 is TGTGCCAGCAGCCAAAGGACAGGGGTCACAGATACGCAGTATTTT.

The CDR3 protein is CASSPPLGGADTQYF. CDR3 bases: TGTGCCAGCTCACCACCGTTAGGAGGGGCGGATACGCAGTATTTT. This chain uses TRBV18 with TRBJ2-3; perhaps TRBD2 as D (6 bases). This CDR3 region has 15 residues. Germline assignment: CDR1 KGHSH and CDR2 LQKENI. The ends were cut back, 0 bases at V and 6 bases at J, with 13 bases in the middle. The whole variable domain, remainder taken from reference TRBV18 and TRBJ2-3, is NAGVMQNPRHLVRRRGQEARLRCSPMKGHSHVYWYRQLPEEGLKFMVYLQKENIIDESGMPKERFSAEFPKEGPSILRIQQVVRGDSAAYFCASSPPLGGADTQYFGPGTRLTVL.

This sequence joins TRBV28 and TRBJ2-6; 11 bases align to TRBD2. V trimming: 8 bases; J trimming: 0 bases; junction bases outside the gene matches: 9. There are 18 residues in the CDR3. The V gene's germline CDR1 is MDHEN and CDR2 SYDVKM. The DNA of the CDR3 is TGTGCCAGCGGGTTACTAGCGGGAGTTGACTCTGGGGCCAACGTCCTGACTTTC. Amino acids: CASGLLAGVDSGANVLTF.